This T cell receptor (beta chain) was found in a study of OX40 agonist ivuxolimab in advanced cancers. Across the study: With ivuxolimab, an agonistic anti-OX40 (CD134) antibody, patients were treated.

Sequenced by immunoSEQ multiplex PCR; TCRdb stores in-frame clones only, minus some. The sample shows around 39,000 clones, roughly 81% of them seen only once. Looked up from germline, CDR1 is SNHLY and CDR2 is FYNNEI. Trimming took off 4 bases at V and 2 bases at J, with 11 bases between the two ends. This CDR3 region has 14 residues. The sequencing here drew on CD4+ or CD8+ T cells sorted from blood, taken in a trial of the OX40 agonist ivuxolimab. The chain joins TRBV2 to TRBJ1-1; tentative D call: TRBD1 (5 bases). The sequence was obtained from an adult with an advanced solid tumor such as melanoma, head and neck, liver or kidney cancer. The CDR3 DNA reads as TGTGCCAGCAGTGGTCTACAGGTCAACACTGAAGCTTTCTTT. Its translation: CASSGLQVNTEAFF.